Described below is a single TCR beta chain sequence and its context. The data belong to a study of CD8 T cells in Susac syndrome. Study in general: The Susac syndrome patients were therapy-naive, on corticosteroids, or on intravenous immunoglobulin alone at blood draw.

V trimming: 2 bases; J trimming: 10 bases; junction bases outside the gene matches: 5. CDR1 is MNHEY, CDR2 SVGAGI, per germline. CDR3 length equals 14 residues. RNA, at about 0.5 to 1 ug, was reverse transcribed with random hexamers. The authors amplified TCR beta CDR3 across 54 Vbeta and 13 Jbeta using immunoSEQ multiplex PCR. TCRdb reanalysed the immunoSEQ multiplex PCR reads using MiXCR and keeps one entry per CDR3 protein. The sample lists 71,000 or so distinct CDR3 sequences, 93% occurring once. What was sequenced was CD4+ T cells from PBMCs. The chain links TRBV6-5 to TRBJ1-6; TRBD1 agrees at 7 bases. The sequence was collected from a human donor with Susac syndrome. CDR3 nucleotide sequence: TGTGCCAGCAGTTACGACAGGGTGGGGTCACCCCTCCACTTT. Translating gives CASSYDRVGSPLHF.